Listed below are T cell receptor beta chains from one sample, sequenced in a study of shared clonotypes between healthy human individuals. Assay: immunoSEQ multiplex PCR; the TCRdb copy retains only in-frame clones and omits some. The profile covers about 2.1 million clones, with just over 90% appearing a single time and around 1.8% taken by the ten largest. The specimen sequenced was naive CD8+ T cells from PBMCs. These TCRs come from a man aged 18-30 years in good health. Some clones in this sample may be carry-over from other donors' samples. Each CDR3 is given with its conserved first and last residue. Fields, in order: J gene, clone size, D gene, V gene, CDR3 protein, CDR3 DNA. A D gene is named only where the DNA matches it firmly. Only part of the rows carry a size: once, few, many, or a class if the clone is expanded.

TRBJ1-1 | - | - | TRBV5-1 | CASSLEGRHVEAFF | TGCGCCAGCAGCTTGGAAGGGAGGCACGTTGAAGCTTTCTTT
TRBJ2-6 | - | - | TRBV7-6 | CASSLEIPINVLTF | TGTGCCAGCAGCTTAGAGATCCCTATTAACGTCCTGACTTTC
TRBJ2-4 | - | - | TRBV4-1 | CASSWAEGAKNIQYF | TGCGCCAGCAGCTGGGCGGAAGGAGCCAAAAACATTCAGTACTTC
TRBJ2-1 | - | - | TRBV27 | CASSLDGGLHNEQFF | TGTGCCAGCAGTTTAGACGGGGGCCTTCACAATGAGCAGTTCTTC
TRBJ2-7 | - | TRBD1 | TRBV7-9 | CASSSGTDYEQYF | TGTGCCAGCAGCTCCGGGACAGACTACGAGCAGTACTTC
TRBJ2-1 | - | TRBD1 | TRBV2 | CASSNAGTVTYNEQFF | TGTGCCAGCAGTAACGCCGGGACAGTGACGTACAATGAGCAGTTCTTC
TRBJ2-5 | - | TRBD1 | TRBV6-1 | CASKRDRGLQETQYF | TGTGCCAGCAAGAGGGACAGGGGGTTGCAAGAGACCCAGTACTTC
TRBJ2-1 | - | TRBD2 | TRBV9 | CASSEPGLAGENEQFF | TGTGCCAGCAGCGAACCGGGACTAGCGGGAGAAAATGAGCAGTTCTTC
TRBJ2-7 | - | - | TRBV7-9 | CASSHRKGTGRPYEQYF | TGTGCCAGCAGCCATCGTAAGGGGACGGGGAGGCCTTACGAGCAGTACTTC
TRBJ2-1 | - | - | TRBV19 | CASSIGINNEQFF | TGTGCCAGTAGTATTGGGATTAACAATGAGCAGTTCTTC
TRBJ2-1 | - | - | TRBV30 | CAWSAGPVNEQFF | TGTGCCTGGAGTGCCGGGCCAGTCAATGAGCAGTTCTTC
TRBJ2-1 | - | - | TRBV7-2 | CASSWGPNEQFF | TGTGCCAGCAGCTGGGGCCCCAATGAGCAGTTCTTC
TRBJ1-3 | - | - | TRBV15 | CATSRRTDSGNTIYF | TGTGCCACCAGCAGACGGACCGATAGTGGAAACACCATATATTTT
TRBJ1-2 | - | - | TRBV4-1 | CASSPEGGGSYGYTF | TGCGCCAGCAGCCCCGAAGGTGGGGGGTCCTATGGCTACACCTTC
TRBJ2-7 | - | - | TRBV4-1 | CASSQKGTYEQYF | TGCGCCAGCAGCCAAAAGGGGACCTACGAGCAGTACTTC
TRBJ2-7 | - | TRBD2 | TRBV28 | CASRIRGLAGLEQYF | TGTGCCAGCAGAATTCGGGGACTAGCGGGACTCGAGCAGTACTTC
TRBJ2-7 | - | - | TRBV10-2 | CASSLTGRGYEQYF | TGCGCCAGCAGTCTCACTGGTCGAGGGTACGAGCAGTACTTC
TRBJ2-3 | - | TRBD2 | TRBV27 | CASSPIAGGGADTQYF | TGTGCCAGCAGTCCAATAGCGGGAGGAGGCGCAGATACGCAGTATTTT
TRBJ2-1 | - | TRBD1 | TRBV7-3 | CASSLWDSGSSYNEQFF | TGTGCCAGCAGCTTATGGGACAGCGGAAGCTCCTACAATGAGCAGTTCTTC
TRBJ2-1 | - | - | TRBV6-5 | CASSLAGSNEQFF | TGTGCCAGCAGTTTGGCGGGGAGCAATGAGCAGTTCTTC
TRBJ1-1 | - | TRBD1 | TRBV19 | CASRIRDRGVRTEAFF | TGTGCCAGTAGGATCCGGGACAGGGGGGTCAGGACTGAAGCTTTCTTT
TRBJ2-7 | once | TRBD1 | TRBV7-7 | CASRYPGQSRYEQYF | TGTGCCAGCAGGTATCCGGGACAGTCTAGGTACGAGCAGTACTTC
TRBJ2-5 | - | TRBD1 | TRBV14 | CASSLRTGVVETQYF | TGTGCCAGCAGCCTCAGGACAGGGGTCGTGGAGACCCAGTACTTC
TRBJ2-1 | - | - | TRBV9 | CASSEELVSYNEQFF | TGTGCCAGCAGCGAAGAACTAGTATCCTACAATGAGCAGTTCTTC
TRBJ2-1 | - | - | TRBV18 | CASSPDRQVYEQFF | TGTGCCAGCTCCCCCGACAGACAGGTTTATGAGCAGTTCTTC
TRBJ1-1 | few | - | TRBV9 | CASTFGQTNTEAFF | TGTGCCAGCACTTTCGGACAGACGAACACTGAAGCTTTCTTT
TRBJ1-1 | - | TRBD1 | TRBV5-1 | CASSFGELVGTEGSEAFF | TGCGCCAGCAGCTTTGGGGAACTTGTGGGGACAGAAGGGTCTGAAGCTTTCTTT
TRBJ2-7 | - | TRBD2 | TRBV27 | CASSQGTSGRTPREQYF | TGTGCCAGCAGTCAAGGGACTAGCGGGAGGACCCCTCGGGAGCAGTACTTC
TRBJ2-7 | - | TRBD1 | TRBV11-3 | CASSQLQGAVEQYF | TGTGCCAGCAGCCAACTACAGGGGGCGGTTGAGCAGTACTTC
TRBJ2-7 | - | - | TRBV11-2 | CASSFWDYEQYF | TGTGCCAGCAGCTTCTGGGACTACGAGCAGTACTTC
TRBJ2-1 | - | - | TRBV7-8 | CASSFDRSSYNEQFF | TGTGCCAGCAGCTTCGACCGGAGCTCCTACAATGAGCAGTTCTTC
TRBJ1-1 | once | - | TRBV5-6 | CASSLGQAMNTEAFF | TGTGCCAGCAGCTTGGGGCAGGCCATGAACACTGAAGCTTTCTTT
TRBJ2-3 | - | TRBD2 | TRBV29-1 | CSGLLLAGGADTQYF | TGCAGCGGCTTACTACTAGCGGGAGGTGCAGATACGCAGTATTTT
TRBJ2-5 | - | - | TRBV2 | CASSESGGGRWETQYF | TGTGCCAGCAGTGAAAGTGGGGGCGGGAGATGGGAGACCCAGTACTTC
TRBJ2-7 | - | - | TRBV5-8 | CASSLALSGEQYF | TGTGCCAGCAGCTTGGCCCTGAGTGGCGAGCAGTACTTC
TRBJ1-4 | - | - | TRBV7-9 | CASSLRGYNEKLFF | TGTGCCAGCAGCTTACGGGGCTACAATGAAAAACTGTTTTTT
TRBJ1-5 | once | - | TRBV6-1 | CASSEYRFSGNQPQHF | TGTGCCAGCAGTGAATACAGGTTCAGCGGCAATCAGCCCCAGCATTTT
TRBJ1-4 | - | - | TRBV5-1 | CASSLDRVVGTNEKLFF | TGCGCCAGCAGCTTGGACAGGGTGGTGGGGACTAATGAAAAACTGTTTTTT
TRBJ2-7 | - | - | TRBV6-5 | CASSTPGQGFYEQYF | TGTGCCAGCAGCACCCCGGGCCAAGGCTTCTACGAGCAGTACTTC
TRBJ2-5 | - | TRBD2 | TRBV5-1 | CASSLGGRGSGRQETQYF | TGCGCCAGCAGCTTGGGAGGGCGAGGGAGCGGGAGGCAAGAGACCCAGTACTTC
TRBJ2-1 | - | TRBD2 | TRBV11-2 | CASSLGTSPHNEQFF | TGTGCCAGCAGCTTAGGGACTAGCCCCCACAATGAGCAGTTCTTC
TRBJ2-7 | - | - | TRBV27 | CASSLLWTTMPYEQYF | TGTGCCAGCAGTTTATTATGGACGACCATGCCCTACGAGCAGTACTTC
TRBJ2-5 | - | - | TRBV28 | CASSLAPRAAETQYF | TGTGCCAGCAGTTTAGCACCAAGGGCGGCAGAGACCCAGTACTTC
TRBJ1-2 | - | TRBD1 | TRBV7-8 | CASSLGRTGSNYGYTF | TGTGCCAGCAGCTTGGGGAGGACAGGGTCAAACTATGGCTACACCTTC
TRBJ1-2 | - | TRBD1 | TRBV28 | CASSPPADRGGYTF | TGTGCCAGCAGTCCGCCAGCAGACAGGGGCGGCTACACCTTC
TRBJ2-4 | - | TRBD2 | TRBV9 | CASSPRGRDIQYF | TGTGCCAGCAGCCCTCGCGGGAGAGACATTCAGTACTTC
TRBJ2-1 | - | TRBD1 | TRBV7-9 | CASSVRQGVDSHEQFF | TGTGCCAGCAGCGTTAGACAGGGAGTGGACTCCCATGAGCAGTTCTTC
TRBJ2-7 | - | - | TRBV18 | CASSPPHGAYEQYF | TGTGCCAGCTCACCACCGCACGGAGCCTACGAGCAGTACTTC
TRBJ1-2 | - | - | TRBV28 | CASSFVSVRAPANYGYTF | TGTGCCAGCAGTTTTGTTTCGGTACGGGCTCCCGCTAACTATGGCTACACCTTC
TRBJ2-7 | - | - | TRBV13 | CASSWGSSAAYEQYF | TGTGCCAGCAGCTGGGGGTCCTCGGCGGCCTACGAGCAGTACTTC
TRBJ2-7 | - | - | TRBV7-9 | CASSWGEGEQYF | TGTGCCAGCAGCTGGGGGGAAGGCGAGCAGTACTTC
TRBJ2-6 | - | - | TRBV7-9 | CASSSGLLSGANVLTF | TGTGCCAGCAGCTCGGGACTTCTCTCTGGGGCCAACGTCCTGACTTTC
TRBJ2-5 | - | - | TRBV28 | CASRDRREETQYF | TGTGCCAGCAGGGACAGGAGGGAAGAGACCCAGTACTTC
TRBJ1-1 | - | - | TRBV2 | CASSETIGAVFEAFF | TGTGCCAGCAGTGAAACTATCGGGGCAGTTTTTGAAGCTTTCTTT
TRBJ2-3 | - | TRBD2 | TRBV7-2 | CASTDGGTRQYF | TGTGCCAGCACCGACGGCGGGACTAGGCAGTATTTT
TRBJ2-1 | - | - | TRBV5-4 | CASSLGDRYNEQFF | TGTGCCAGCAGCTTAGGGGACCGCTACAATGAGCAGTTCTTC
TRBJ2-3 | - | TRBD2 | TRBV27 | CASSILAGTDTQYF | TGTGCCAGCAGTATCCTAGCGGGAACGGATACGCAGTATTTT